Sequencing of this TCR beta chain was carried out in a study of control samples from healthy donors and cancer patients. Germline-derived CDR1 and CDR2 are SGHNT and YYREEE (reference sequence). The CDR3 runs 15 residues. V dropped 0 bases and J dropped 0 bases, with 7 bases sitting between them. Assay: immunoSEQ multiplex PCR; the TCRdb copy retains only in-frame clones and omits some. The sample gives about 140,000 clones, just under 95% of which show up once; around 11% is in the top ten. The source material was blood. The chain uses TRBV5-4 and TRBJ2-1; no definite D call. The receptor's source is a young man in good health. The CDR3 nucleotides are TGTGCCAGCAGCTTGGACAGCCTCTCCTACAATGAGCAGTTCTTC. This translates into CASSLDSLSYNEQFF.